Here is one T cell receptor (beta chain) with its context. What it recognizes is unknown. The sample originates from a study of graft-versus-host responses after intestinal transplantation. For the study at large: After anti-thymocyte globulin induction, recipients took tacrolimus and steroids for three to four years.

With 6 bases clipped from V and 2 bases from J, the junction kept 26 bases outside the gene matches. The CDR3 sequence is 20 residues long. From germline, CDR1 is SGHKS and CDR2 YYEKEE (reference sequence). Study conclusions and caveats: Clonal ratios of graft-versus-host to host-versus-graft in allografts were high for patients exhibiting graft-donor T cell macrochimerism. An association linked early post-transplant HvG declines with peak circulating GvH clone levels.

This table comes from immunoSEQ multiplex PCR, and its TCRdb copy is limited to in-frame clones, with some not included. The top ten hold about 3.5% of the sample, which has about 39,000 clones, approximately 93% seen once. Sample: PBMCs, taken approximately 700 days after intestinal transplantation. The chain has TRBV5-5 and TRBJ2-7; 7 nucleotides align to TRBD1. The source is a human patient who received an intestinal transplant, so some T cells may come from the graft donor. The CDR3 is CASTGTPAGQAELVPYEQYF. DNA of the CDR3: TGTGCCAGCACCGGAACCCCTGCCGGACAGGCAGAACTAGTCCCCTACGAGCAGTACTTC.